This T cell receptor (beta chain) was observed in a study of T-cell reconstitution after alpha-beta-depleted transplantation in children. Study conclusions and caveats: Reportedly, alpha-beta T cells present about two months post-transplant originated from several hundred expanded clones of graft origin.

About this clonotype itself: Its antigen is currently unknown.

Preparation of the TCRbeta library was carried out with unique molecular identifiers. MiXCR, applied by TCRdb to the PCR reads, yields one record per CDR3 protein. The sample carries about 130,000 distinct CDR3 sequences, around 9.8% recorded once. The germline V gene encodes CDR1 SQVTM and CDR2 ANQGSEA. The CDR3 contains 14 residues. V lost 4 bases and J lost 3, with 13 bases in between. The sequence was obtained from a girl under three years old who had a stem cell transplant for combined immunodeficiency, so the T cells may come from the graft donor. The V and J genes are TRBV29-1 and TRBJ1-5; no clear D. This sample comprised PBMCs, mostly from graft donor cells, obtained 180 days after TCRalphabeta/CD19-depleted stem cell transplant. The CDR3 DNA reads TGCAGCGTTGGCACGACCGTCTCCAATCAGCCCCAGCATTTT. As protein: CSVGTTVSNQPQHF.